The 32 T cell receptor beta chains below all came from one sample that was sequenced in a study of response to subunit inactivated influenza vaccine. TCRdb reprocessed the RT-PCR reads with MiXCR, giving one entry per CDR3 protein. Of approximately 530,000 distinct CDR3 sequences in the sample, more than 7% are singletons; the top ten hold around 13%. The source material was PBMCs from blood, sampled 23 to 25 months after vaccination. Source of these receptors: a man aged 45-69 years who received an inactivated influenza vaccine.

The chain combines TRBV10-2 with TRBJ2-5; 7 positions agree with TRBD2. V trimming: 0 bases; J trimming: 3 bases; junction bases outside the gene matches: 4. The CDR3 totals 15 residues. CDR1 is WSHSY and CDR2 is SAAADI in the germline V gene. The CDR3 nucleotides read TGCGCCAGCAGTGAGTCGCCTAGCGGAGAAGAGACCCAGTACTTC. Its translation: CASSESPSGEETQYF.

This chain joins TRBV11-2 and TRBJ2-5; TRBD1 might be the D (6 bases). V lost 3 bases and J lost 3, with 17 bases in between. This CDR3 spans 16 amino acids. The V gene's germline CDR1 is SGHAT and CDR2 FQNNGV. The CDR3, as DNA: TGTGCCAGCAGCTTGGTCAGGGGCCTGGGTAAAGAGACCCAGTACTTC. This sequence encodes CASSLVRGLGKETQYF.

This chain connects TRBV12-3 or TRBV12-4 to TRBJ2-5; D is uncertain. Trimming shortened V by 6 bases and J by 1 base, and 9 bases separated the two germline ends. The CDR3 is 13 residues long. CDR3 sequence reads: CASRRSGQETQYF. In DNA form, the CDR3 reads TGTGCCAGCAGGCGATCGGGCCAAGAGACCCAGTACTTC.

This rearrangement joins TRBV14 to TRBJ1-1; 7 bases align to TRBD1. Germline CDR1 SGHDN, CDR2 FVKESK. V trimming: 1 base; J trimming: 1 base; junction bases outside the gene matches: 3. There are 15 residues in the CDR3. Written as DNA, the CDR3 is TGTGCCAGCAGCCAAGGGGGACAGAGGAACACTGAAGCTTTCTTT. It translates to CASSQGGQRNTEAFF.

This clonotype has just a few counts. This chain links TRBV9 with TRBJ1-1; no clear D gene. The CDR3 is 13 amino acids. The germline CDR1 and CDR2 sequences are SGDLS and YYNGEE. The V gene lost 1 base and the J gene lost 3 bases, with 7 bases spanning the gap. The CDR3 nucleotides are TGTGCCAGCAGCGTAAGTCCCCACACTGAAGCTTTCTTT. It specifies CASSVSPHTEAFF.

This clonotype has a count of ten or more. The chain has TRBV25-1 and TRBJ2-7; D remains ambiguous. Trimming removed 4 bases from V and 5 bases from J, with 6 bases in between. The germline V gene has CDR1 MGHDK and CDR2 SYGVNS. The CDR3 consists of 11 residues. The CDR3 protein is CASSGINEQYF. Written as DNA, the CDR3 is TGTGCCAGCAGTGGAATTAACGAGCAGTACTTC.

V is TRBV7-9 and J is TRBJ2-7; the D call may be TRBD1 or TRBD2 (6 bases each). This CDR3 contains 16 residues. Trimming pared 6 bases from V and 2 bases from J, leaving 20 bases between. Germline loops: CDR1 SEHNR, CDR2 FQNEAQ (reference sequence). The CDR3 sequence is CASSTWGRGPPYEQYF. The CDR3 DNA is TGTGCCAGCAGTACCTGGGGACGGGGGCCTCCCTACGAGCAGTACTTC.

This clonotype has a count of ten or more. The rearrangement links TRBV20-1 to TRBJ2-5; 7 bases are shared with TRBD1. J lost 1 base, V lost 4 bases, and 0 bases had no gene match. This CDR3 spans 12 amino acids. Germline assignment: CDR1 DFQATT and CDR2 SNEGSKA (reference sequence). Here the CDR3 DNA reads TGCAGTGCTAACAGGGGCCAAGAGACCCAGTACTTC. Translated: CSANRGQETQYF.

There are many counts of this clonotype. This chain joins TRBV4-2 and TRBJ2-1; the D is unclear. The CDR3 has 12 amino acids. In germline, CDR1 is LGHNA, CDR2 YNFKEQ. V was clipped by 0 bases and J by 7 bases, with 4 bases between them. Here the CDR3 DNA reads TGTGCCAGCAGCCAAGACAGAAATGAGCAGTTCTTC. It specifies CASSQDRNEQFF.

For this clonotype: Likely a read error: the CDR3 ends without its conserved phenylalanine or tryptophan. J is TRBJ2-3 and V is TRBV5-1, with unresolved D. Trimming took 3 bases from V and 1 from J, leaving 6 bases between them. This CDR3 region has 13 residues. In germline, CDR1 is SGHRS, CDR2 YFSETQ. In DNA, the CDR3 is TGCGCCAGCAGCTACCCGGGCACAGATACGCAGTATTTA. The encoded protein is CASSYPGTDTQYL.

This clonotype came up many times. The chain is built from TRBV16 and TRBJ2-3, with 9 bases fitting TRBD1. Looked up from germline, CDR1 is KGHSY and CDR2 is FQNENV. V shed 5 bases, J shed 2 bases, and the junction held 5 bases outside the gene matches. The CDR3 loop spans 15 amino acids. CDR3 region: CASSRGQGPTDTQYF. The DNA of the CDR3 is TGTGCCAGCAGCAGAGGACAGGGGCCCACAGATACGCAGTATTTT.

The CDR3 is CASSSGSLYEQYF. The CDR3 DNA follows: TGCGCCAGCAGTTCAGGCAGTTTATACGAGCAGTACTTC. The J gene is TRBJ2-7, the V gene TRBV10-2; D remains unclear. With 5 bases removed from V and 4 bases from J, the gap between germline ends came to 12 bases. The CDR3 sequence is 13 residues long. CDR1 and CDR2 from the germline V gene are WSHSY and SAAADI.

This clonotype was counted at least ten times. The chain has TRBV29-1 and TRBJ2-7; no reliable D call. The germline V and J ends were trimmed by 7 bases and 0 bases, with 13 bases remaining between them. Germline V gives CDR1 SQVTM, CDR2 ANQGSEA. The CDR3 is 13 residues long. CDR3 amino acids: CSAGGGGSYEQYF. Here the CDR3 DNA reads TGCAGCGCCGGCGGTGGCGGCTCCTACGAGCAGTACTTC.

This clonotype came up many times. Compared with germline, one end of the junction differs, possibly owing to a read error. This rearrangement joins TRBV10-2 to TRBJ2-7; 8 bases agree with TRBD1. The germline V gene encodes CDR1 WSHSY and CDR2 SAAADI. The length of the CDR3 is 14 residues. Written as DNA, the CDR3 is TGTGCCAGCAGCCCAGGACAGGGAAGCTACGAGCAGTACTTC. Its protein is CASSPGQGSYEQYF.

This clonotype was found a few times. The chain recombines TRBV9 with TRBJ2-1; 11 nucleotides line up with TRBD2. Germline CDR1 is SGDLS and CDR2 is YYNGEE. V shed 1 base and J 6 bases; nucleotides not matched to a gene: 3. CDR3 length equals 15 residues. This CDR3 is CASSVLAGGLNEQFF. CDR3 bases: TGTGCCAGCAGCGTACTAGCGGGAGGACTCAATGAGCAGTTCTTC.

The CDR3 region is CASSFERMGTGELFF. CDR3 bases: TGCGCCAGCAGCTTCGAAAGGATGGGCACCGGGGAGCTGTTTTTT. The gene calls are TRBV5-1 and TRBJ2-2; D is unclear. The V end was cut by 2 bases, the J end by 4 bases, with 12 bases between. The CDR3 is made up of 15 amino acids. The germline CDR1 and CDR2 sequences are SGHRS and YFSETQ.

V is TRBV29-1 and J is TRBJ2-7; tentatively, D is TRBD2 (5 bases). Germline values: CDR1 SQVTM, CDR2 ANQGSEA. The CDR3 runs 12 residues. The ends were cut back, 7 bases at V and 2 bases at J, with 12 bases in the middle. The CDR3 here is CSAWTRTYEQYF. The CDR3 DNA is TGCAGCGCCTGGACTCGTACCTACGAGCAGTACTTC.

This clonotype was counted between two and nine times. The V call is TRBV12-3 or TRBV12-4, the J call TRBJ1-5; 9 nucleotides line up with TRBD1. The CDR3 is 15 residues long. J gave up 2 bases and V 3 bases, and 2 bases lay outside the gene matches. CDR3 region: CASSFWDRGNQPQHF. In DNA, the CDR3 is TGTGCCAGCAGTTTCTGGGACAGGGGCAATCAGCCCCAGCATTTT.

In its sample, this clonotype was seen a few times. The rearrangement links TRBV5-4 to TRBJ2-3; 10 nucleotides match TRBD2. Looked up from germline, CDR1 is SGHNT and CDR2 is YYREEE (reference sequence). J gave up 5 bases and V 2 bases, and 11 bases lay outside the gene matches. The CDR3 extends over 17 amino acids. CDR3 bases: TGTGCCAGCAGCTTATCCCCCCAGCGGGGGGGCGGAGATACGCAGTATTTT. It specifies CASSLSPQRGGGDTQYF. The full variable domain, completed using reference TRBV5-4 and TRBJ2-3, is ETGVTQSPTHLIKTRGQQVTLRCSSQSGHNTVSWYQQALGQGPQFIFQYYREEENGRGNFPPRFSGLQFPNYSSELNVNALELDDSALYLCASSLSPQRGGGDTQYFGPGTRLTVL.

This clonotype was counted many times. The chain combines TRBV11-2 with TRBJ2-7; D call uncertain. Germline V gives CDR1 SGHAT, CDR2 FQNNGV. V shed 0 bases and J shed 7 bases, with 10 bases lying between them. CDR3 length: 13 residues. Here the CDR3 DNA reads TGTGCCAGCAGCTTAGACCGCTCCCCAGAGCAGTACTTC. This encodes CASSLDRSPEQYF.

This clonotype was counted only a few times. This clone may be a read error of a much larger clone one base away. V gene TRBV6-2 or TRBV6-3 combines with J gene TRBJ2-2, with D hard to call. This CDR3 is built from 14 residues. Deletions cut 0 bases from V and 1 base from J, with 3 bases between. In germline, CDR1 is MNHEY, CDR2 SVGEGT. DNA for the CDR3: TGTGCCAGCAGTTACTCACAGAACACCGGGGAGCTGTTTTTT. Translation gives CASSYSQNTGELFF.

In this sample, this clonotype turned up many times. V usage is TRBV7-8 and J usage is TRBJ2-7; maybe TRBD1 (5 bases). The CDR3 totals 16 residues. With 5 bases removed from V and 3 bases from J, the gap between germline ends came to 20 bases. Germline lookup yields CDR1 SGHVS and CDR2 FQNEAQ. DNA of the CDR3: TGTGCCAGCAGCCGCTCAGGGATTGCTCTAGGCTACGAGCAGTACTTC. This codes for CASSRSGIALGYEQYF.

This clonotype turned up a few times. This sequence joins TRBV5-5 and TRBJ1-6; TRBD1 agrees at 8 bases. This CDR3 is built from 18 residues. With 0 bases clipped from V and 6 bases from J, the junction kept 11 bases outside the gene matches. Germline-derived CDR1 and CDR2 are SGHKS and YYEKEE (reference sequence). The CDR3 protein is CASSLARTGPRINSPLHF. The CDR3 DNA reads as TGTGCCAGCAGCTTGGCACGGACAGGGCCCCGAATTAATTCACCCCTCCACTTT. The whole variable domain, remainder taken from reference TRBV5-5 and TRBJ1-6, is DAGVTQSPTHLIKTRGQQVTLRCSPISGHKSVSWYQQVLGQGPQFIFQYYEKEERGRGNFPDRFSARQFPNYSSELNVNALLLGDSALYLCASSLARTGPRINSPLHFGNGTRLTVT.

This clonotype has only a few counts. Here the CDR3 DNA reads TGTGCCAGCAGCCAAGAAGGTAGCGGGAGCGAGACCCAGTACTTC. This sequence encodes CASSQEGSGSETQYF. The rearrangement joins TRBV3-1 to TRBJ2-5; 9 bases are shared with TRBD2. Germline CDR1 reads LGHDT; CDR2 reads YNNKEL (reference sequence). This CDR3 region has 15 residues. Losses at the gene ends were 0 bases for V and 5 bases for J; bases not matched to a gene: 4.

The table lists this clonotype with many counts. The chain uses TRBV5-1 and TRBJ1-3, with 8 nucleotides matching TRBD1. This CDR3 spans 16 amino acids. Trimming took 0 bases from V and 1 from J; bases not matched to a gene: 3. The germline V gene encodes CDR1 SGHRS and CDR2 YFSETQ. CDR3 coding DNA: TGCGCCAGCAGCTTGGCAGGGGGCTATTCTGGAAACACCATATATTTT. Its translation: CASSLAGGYSGNTIYF.

This clonotype was counted between two and nine times. V usage is TRBV20-1 and J usage is TRBJ1-1; no firm D call. There are 12 residues in the CDR3. Looked up from germline, CDR1 is DFQATT and CDR2 is SNEGSKA (reference sequence). Trimming removed 3 bases at V and 1 base at J, with 6 bases between. The CDR3 nucleotides are TGCAGTGCTAGGTACAGGAACACTGAAGCTTTCTTT. Translating gives CSARYRNTEAFF.

Only a few counts were recorded for this clonotype. The gene calls are TRBV12-3 or TRBV12-4 and TRBJ1-1; D may be TRBD1 (6 bases). This CDR3 contains 16 residues. The V and J ends lost 3 bases and 0 bases respectively, with 14 bases between them. As DNA, the CDR3 is TGTGCCAGCAGTTTGACGGGGGGCCTAGTGAACACTGAAGCTTTCTTT. It is translated as CASSLTGGLVNTEAFF.

This clonotype occurred a few times. The chain carries TRBV30 and TRBJ2-7; no clear D. Trimming shortened V by 2 bases and J by 0 bases, and 8 bases separated the two germline ends. CDR1 is GTSNPN, CDR2 SVGIG, per germline (reference sequence). The CDR3 length is 13 residues. DNA for the CDR3: TGTGCCTGGAGTAGAGGCCTCTCCTACGAGCAGTACTTC. Protein sequence: CAWSRGLSYEQYF.

This clonotype was detected many times. The rearrangement joins TRBV20-1 to TRBJ2-2, with 11 bases matching TRBD2. The CDR3 contains 14 residues. The germline V gene encodes CDR1 DFQATT and CDR2 SNEGSKA (reference sequence). The V segment lost 3 bases and the J segment 4 bases; nucleotides outside the gene matches: 1. The CDR3 is CSASGTSGTGELFF. CDR3 coding DNA: TGCAGTGCTAGCGGGACTAGCGGCACCGGGGAGCTGTTTTTT.

At least ten counts were recorded for this clonotype. The chain employs TRBV20-1 and TRBJ2-3; no reliable D call. This CDR3 has 13 amino acids. V lost 0 bases, J lost 8 bases, and 12 bases lay in between. Germline values: CDR1 DFQATT, CDR2 SNEGSKA (reference sequence). This CDR3 reads CSARDYSLSTQYF. The CDR3 DNA sequence: TGCAGTGCTAGAGATTATTCCCTTAGTACGCAGTATTTT.

This clonotype was found a few times. The V and J genes are TRBV13 and TRBJ2-7, with 8 bases lining up with TRBD1. Trimming cost V 3 bases and J 5 bases; bases outside gene matches: 9. The CDR3 sequence is 15 residues long. In germline, CDR1 is PRHDT, CDR2 FYEKMQ (reference sequence). The CDR3 loop reads CASSFLRTGLNEQYF. In nucleotides, the CDR3 is TGTGCCAGCAGCTTCCTCCGGACAGGGTTGAACGAGCAGTACTTC.

This clonotype was observed a handful of times. CDR3 amino acids: CASSQVGTGAGEQFF. CDR3 DNA sequence: TGTGCCAGCAGCCAAGTAGGGACAGGGGCTGGTGAGCAGTTCTTC. The chain joins TRBV4-2 to TRBJ2-1; 10 bases are shared with TRBD1. With V trimmed by 1 base and J by 9 bases, 6 bases remained unmatched. Per germline, CDR1 LGHNA and CDR2 YNFKEQ. This CDR3 has 15 residues.